Below, 32 T cell receptor beta chains from the same sample are listed, as sequenced in a study of blood T cell repertoires in COVID-19 (dated by TCRdb to the early 2020s). The method behind the library was the immunoSEQ multiplex PCR assay. TCRdb holds this immuneACCESS table with in-frame rearrangements only. Some clones are missing; in checked studies, unresolved V genes explain under half, and the rest has no known cause. In this sample the table shows 300,000 to 400,000 clones, about 89% of which occur a single time. Approximately 2.4% of the sample is in the top ten clones. Sequencing input: peripheral blood. These receptors were obtained from an older woman with COVID-19, enrolled during active disease.

V and J are TRBV2 and TRBJ1-2, with a tentative D call TRBD1 (6 bases). V dropped 11 bases and J dropped 0 bases, with 25 bases sitting between them. This CDR3 has 17 amino acids. CDR1 is SNHLY and CDR2 is FYNNEI in the germline V gene. The CDR3: CAGPTGSGTSANYGYTF. The CDR3 bases are TGTGCCGGACCTACCGGCTCCGGGACATCCGCTAACTATGGCTACACCTTC.

The V call is TRBV18, the J call TRBJ2-7; 9 bases are shared with TRBD2. This CDR3 spans 14 amino acids. V was clipped by 3 bases and J by 5 bases; unmatched bases: 5. Germline lookup yields CDR1 KGHSH and CDR2 LQKENI. The CDR3 DNA follows: TGTGCCAGCTCACCCCCAGCGGGGGGTAACGAGCAGTACTTC. Its protein product is CASSPPAGGNEQYF. The variable domain in full, completed from reference TRBV18 and TRBJ2-7, reads NAGVMQNPRHLVRRRGQEARLRCSPMKGHSHVYWYRQLPEEGLKFMVYLQKENIIDESGMPKERFSAEFPKEGPSILRIQQVVRGDSAAYFCASSPPAGGNEQYFGPGTRLTVT.

This chain uses TRBV9 with TRBJ2-7, with 10 bases that match TRBD2. V lost 3 bases to trimming and J lost 2 bases; unmatched junction nucleotides: 5. The CDR3 covers 15 residues. Germline loops: CDR1 SGDLS, CDR2 YYNGEE. The CDR3 DNA reads TGTGCCAGCAGCGGAAGTAGCGGGGGGACCTACGAGCAGTACTTC. Translation: CASSGSSGGTYEQYF.

The chain is built from TRBV6-5 and TRBJ2-2; possible D gene TRBD1, 6 bases. Per germline, CDR1 MNHEY and CDR2 SVGAGI. Trimming removed 6 bases at V and 6 bases at J, with 14 bases between. This CDR3 has 14 amino acids. The CDR3 loop reads CASRPKTGPGELFF. CDR3 nucleotide sequence: TGTGCCAGCAGACCCAAAACAGGGCCCGGGGAGCTGTTTTTT.

The chain carries TRBV13 and TRBJ2-3, with 10 nucleotides matching TRBD1. CDR1 is PRHDT, CDR2 FYEKMQ, per germline (reference sequence). The length of the CDR3 is 17 residues. The V segment lost 2 bases and the J segment 3 bases; nucleotides outside the gene matches: 8. The CDR3 sequence is CASSLSPRQGATDTQYF. The CDR3 DNA follows: TGTGCCAGCAGCTTATCCCCACGACAGGGGGCTACAGATACGCAGTATTTT.

The J gene is TRBJ2-4, the V gene TRBV18, with D tentatively TRBD1 (6 bases). Trimming removed 2 bases from V and 4 bases from J, with 12 bases in between. Germline CDR1 is KGHSH and CDR2 is LQKENI. This CDR3 contains 15 residues. The CDR3 nucleotides read TGTGCCAGCTCACCATCCGGACAGCTAAAAAACATTCAGTACTTC. It codes for CASSPSGQLKNIQYF.

V gene TRBV4-2 combines with J gene TRBJ1-2, with 7 positions matching TRBD1. CDR1 and CDR2 (germline): LGHNA, YNFKEQ. Germline trimming cut 0 bases from V and 0 bases from J; bases unmatched to any gene: 4. The CDR3 totals 16 residues. Here the CDR3 reads CASSQDRDSPNYGYTF. Here the CDR3 DNA reads TGTGCCAGCAGCCAAGATCGGGACAGCCCTAACTATGGCTACACCTTC.

This clone was seen more than once but under ten times. The same CDR3 is also encoded by other DNA sequences in this sample. The V call is TRBV2, the J call TRBJ1-1; TRBD1 matches 7 bases. Germline V gene lookup returns CDR1 SNHLY and CDR2 FYNNEI. The CDR3 contains 13 residues. With 6 bases clipped from V and 1 base from J, the junction kept 2 bases outside the gene matches. In DNA, the CDR3 is TGTGCCAGCAGGGGGGACAGGAACACTGAAGCTTTCTTT. Its translation is CASRGDRNTEAFF.

Worth noting for this clone: At the DNA level, this CDR3 is encoded by other sequences in the same sample as well. This rearrangement joins TRBV5-6 to TRBJ2-5; D call uncertain. The germline V gene has CDR1 SGHDT and CDR2 YYEEEE. The V gene lost 0 bases and the J gene lost 2 bases, with 5 bases spanning the gap. CDR3 size: 13 residues. As DNA, the CDR3 is TGTGCCAGCAGCTTGGGCCAGCAAGAGACCCAGTACTTC. Amino acids: CASSLGQQETQYF.

This rearrangement joins TRBV6-6 to TRBJ1-2; 9 bases fit TRBD1. The CDR3 is 15 residues long. The germline gives CDR1 MNHNY, CDR2 SVGAGI (reference sequence). Germline trimming cut 2 bases from V and 7 bases from J; bases unmatched to any gene: 8. CDR3 amino acids: CASSYRQGGGGGYTF. The CDR3 nucleotides read TGTGCCAGCAGTTACCGACAGGGGGGAGGTGGTGGCTACACCTTC.

The chain couples TRBV5-4 to TRBJ1-1, with 9 bases that match TRBD1. Losses at the gene ends were 5 bases for V and 5 bases for J; bases not matched to a gene: 10. CDR3 length: 15 amino acids. Per germline, CDR1 SGHNT and CDR2 YYREEE (reference sequence). The CDR3 reads CASRRRDRVSTEAFF. In nucleotides, the CDR3 is TGTGCCAGCAGGAGAAGGGACAGGGTCTCAACTGAAGCTTTCTTT.

This clone has just a few counts. The chain has TRBV19 and TRBJ1-2, with D uncertain. Germline V gives CDR1 LNHDA, CDR2 SQIVND (reference sequence). V gave up 5 bases and J gave up 3 bases, with 10 bases separating them. The CDR3 is made up of 13 amino acids. In DNA, the CDR3 is TGTGCCAGTAGTTCCGGGGAGGACTATGGCTACACCTTC. It specifies CASSSGEDYGYTF.

This clone occurred once. The rearrangement uses TRBV2 and TRBJ1-1; possibly TRBD1 for D (5 bases). CDR1 SNHLY and CDR2 FYNNEI come from the germline V gene. The CDR3 has 14 residues. V lost 2 bases and J lost 5, with 12 bases in between. CDR3 nucleotide sequence: TGTGCCAGCAGTGAATCGGGGGTAGGGACTGAAGCTTTCTTT. As protein: CASSESGVGTEAFF.

J is TRBJ2-2 and V is TRBV5-1; possible D gene TRBD2, 6 bases. V shed 5 bases and J shed 4 bases, with 15 bases lying between them. The CDR3 loop spans 15 amino acids. Per germline, CDR1 SGHRS and CDR2 YFSETQ. The CDR3 protein is CASRPETGVTGELFF. CDR3 coding DNA: TGCGCCAGCAGACCTGAGACGGGGGTCACCGGGGAGCTGTTTTTT. Using reference TRBV5-1 and TRBJ2-2 for the parts outside the CDR3, the full variable domain is KAGVTQTPRYLIKTRGQQVTLSCSPISGHRSVSWYQQTPGQGLQFLFEYFSETQRNKGNFPGRFSGRQFSNSRSEMNVSTLELGDSALYLCASRPETGVTGELFFGEGSRLTVL.

The chain has TRBV28 and TRBJ1-1; D perhaps matches TRBD1 (6 bases). The CDR3 is 15 residues long. V shed 6 bases and J shed 10 bases, with 24 bases lying between them. The germline V gene has CDR1 MDHEN and CDR2 SYDVKM. CDR3 sequence (DNA): TGTGCCAGCAGCCTTCAATGGGGGCGATATGGTGGAGCTTTCTTT. Protein product: CASSLQWGRYGGAFF.

This chain joins TRBV6-5 and TRBJ1-2; 9 bases line up with TRBD1. CDR3 length: 13 residues. V trimming: 6 bases; J trimming: 8 bases; junction bases outside the gene matches: 7. Germline CDR1 and CDR2: MNHEY and SVGAGI. CDR3: CASRLGQGRGYTF. The CDR3 DNA is TGTGCCAGCAGGCTCGGACAGGGGAGAGGCTACACCTTC.

This chain links TRBV5-4 with TRBJ1-2; TRBD1 matches 8 bases. CDR1 SGHNT and CDR2 YYREEE come from the germline V gene (reference sequence). This CDR3 is built from 15 residues. The V and J ends lost 5 bases and 4 bases, in that order; junction bases with no gene match: 10. The CDR3 DNA reads as TGTGCCAGCAGTTCCGACAGGGGCACGTTCTATGGCTACACCTTC. Translating it yields CASSSDRGTFYGYTF.

The chain uses TRBV5-1 and TRBJ2-7; D gene ambiguous. V was cut by 3 bases and J by 1 base, with 11 bases left in between. The CDR3 runs to 14 residues. Germline CDR1 is SGHRS and CDR2 is YFSETQ. CDR3 coding DNA: TGCGCCAGCAGCTCTACGACACCTTCCTACGAGCAGTACTTC. Protein product: CASSSTTPSYEQYF.

V and J are TRBV9 and TRBJ1-5; 7 nucleotides line up with TRBD1. J gave up 5 bases and V 3 bases, and 2 bases lay outside the gene matches. CDR1 is SGDLS and CDR2 is YYNGEE in the germline V gene. CDR3 length: 13 residues. CDR3 protein: CASSGTGDQPQHF. The CDR3 DNA follows: TGTGCCAGCAGCGGGACAGGCGATCAGCCCCAGCATTTT.

This clone has a count of ten or more. In DNA form, the CDR3 reads TGTGCCAGCAGTTACCCAGGGGGGAACACTGAAGCTTTCTTT. It yields the protein CASSYPGGNTEAFF. V is TRBV6-5 and J is TRBJ1-1; 7 nucleotides agree with TRBD1. The CDR3 runs 14 residues. Germline V gene data show CDR1 as MNHEY and CDR2 as SVGAGI. V dropped 2 bases and J dropped 1; count of bases not matched to a gene: 1.

The chain recombines TRBV5-4 with TRBJ1-2; TRBD1 is a possible D gene (6 bases). The CDR3 has 13 residues. Trimming shortened V by 4 bases and J by 5 bases, and 12 bases separated the two germline ends. Germline assignment: CDR1 SGHNT and CDR2 YYREEE (reference sequence). Here the CDR3 reads CASSIRTVYGYTF. The CDR3 nucleotides are TGTGCCAGCAGCATCAGGACAGTTTATGGCTACACCTTC.

J is TRBJ2-1 and V is TRBV7-3, with D hard to call. The CDR3 loop spans 15 amino acids. V was shortened by 2 bases and J by 0 bases, with 8 bases between the two germline ends. Germline loops: CDR1 SGHTA, CDR2 FQGTGA. CDR3 sequence (DNA): TGTGCCAGCAGCTTAGATCCCAGCTCCTACAATGAGCAGTTCTTC. Protein sequence: CASSLDPSSYNEQFF.

The CDR3: CAISESPGDGQYF. DNA of the CDR3: TGTGCCATCAGTGAGTCGCCAGGCGATGGACAGTACTTC. The chain joins TRBV10-3 to TRBJ2-7, with unresolved D. V was cut by 0 bases and J by 10 bases, with 13 bases left in between. Germline V gene data show CDR1 as ENHRY and CDR2 as SYGVKD. This CDR3 region has 13 residues.

V usage is TRBV28 and J usage is TRBJ1-5; no reliable D call. CDR3 length: 16 residues. Germline loops: CDR1 MDHEN, CDR2 SYDVKM. Trimming took 7 bases from V and 0 from J, leaving 16 bases between them. CDR3 DNA: TGTGCCAGCACTGTTGGAGGGTACAATAGCAATCAGCCCCAGCATTTT. Protein: CASTVGGYNSNQPQHF. Full variable domain (missing parts from reference TRBV28 and TRBJ1-5): DVKVTQSSRYLVKRTGEKVFLECVQDMDHENMFWYRQDPGLGLRLIYFSYDVKMKEKGDIPEGYSVSREKKERFSLILESASTNQTSMYLCASTVGGYNSNQPQHFGDGTRLSIL.

The V gene is TRBV5-1, the J gene TRBJ2-1, with D unclear. The germline CDR1 and CDR2 sequences are SGHRS and YFSETQ. The CDR3 spans 11 residues. With 5 bases removed from V and 6 bases from J, the gap between germline ends came to 6 bases. CDR3: CASRSVNEQFF. The CDR3 coding sequence is TGCGCCAGCAGGTCGGTCAATGAGCAGTTCTTC.

The chain uses TRBV5-1 and TRBJ2-3; no definite D call. The CDR3 has 12 residues. The germline V gene encodes CDR1 SGHRS and CDR2 YFSETQ. V was trimmed by 4 bases and J by 2 bases, leaving 5 bases between them. CDR3 nucleotides: TGCGCCAGCAGCGACAACACAGATACGCAGTATTTT. This sequence encodes CASSDNTDTQYF.

As DNA, the CDR3 is TGCGCCAGCAGCCCTTGGACAGGGAGGACCGGGGAGCTGTTTTTT. This codes for CASSPWTGRTGELFF. This chain links TRBV5-1 with TRBJ2-2, with 8 nucleotides matching TRBD1. This CDR3 is 15 amino acids long. With 4 bases clipped from V and 5 bases from J, the junction kept 7 bases outside the gene matches. CDR1 SGHRS and CDR2 YFSETQ come from the germline V gene. Using reference TRBV5-1 and TRBJ2-2 for the parts outside the CDR3, the full variable domain is KAGVTQTPRYLIKTRGQQVTLSCSPISGHRSVSWYQQTPGQGLQFLFEYFSETQRNKGNFPGRFSGRQFSNSRSEMNVSTLELGDSALYLCASSPWTGRTGELFFGEGSRLTVL.

The chain employs TRBV6-2 or TRBV6-3 and TRBJ1-2, with 12 bases that match TRBD1. Trimming took 6 bases from V and 4 from J; bases not matched to a gene: 12. Germline CDR1 reads MNHEY; CDR2 reads SVGEGT. The CDR3 totals 17 residues. CDR3 in DNA: TGTGCCAGCAGCCTACCCTGGGGACAGGGGGCCGGCTATGGCTACACCTTC. The encoded protein is CASSLPWGQGAGYGYTF.

V is TRBV30 and J is TRBJ2-5; weak D call: TRBD2 (6 bases). The V gene's germline CDR1 is GTSNPN and CDR2 SVGIG (reference sequence). The CDR3 loop spans 13 amino acids. V shed 0 bases and J shed 3 bases, with 8 bases lying between them. CDR3: CAWSVSGEETQYF. CDR3 DNA: TGTGCCTGGAGTGTATCGGGGGAAGAGACCCAGTACTTC.

The CDR3 DNA reads as TGTGCCAGCAGCCAAGATAGGACAGGGGTGCCTGGAAACACCATATATTTT. Amino acid sequence: CASSQDRTGVPGNTIYF. The chain links TRBV3-1 (or the pseudogene TRBV3-2) to TRBJ1-3, with 9 nucleotides matching TRBD1. CDR1 is LGHDT and CDR2 is YNNKEL in the germline V gene (reference sequence). After removal of 0 bases from V and 2 bases from J, the junction contained 5 bases not matched to a gene. The CDR3 consists of 17 residues.

Remarks on this clone: The identical CDR3 is also encoded by other nucleotide sequences in the sample. This chain joins TRBV5-8 and TRBJ1-5; D is possibly TRBD1 (6 bases). Trimming removed 2 bases from V and 4 bases from J, with 7 bases in between. This CDR3 is built from 13 residues. Germline CDR1 reads SGHTS; CDR2 reads YDEGEE. CDR3 protein: CASSFGQNQPQHF. CDR3 bases: TGTGCCAGCAGCTTTGGACAGAATCAGCCCCAGCATTTT.

The chain joins TRBV7-9 to TRBJ2-1; D uncertain. Germline CDR1 SEHNR, CDR2 FQNEAQ (reference sequence). The CDR3 is 11 amino acids. Trimming removed 5 bases at V and 10 bases at J, with 9 bases between. The CDR3 DNA follows: TGTGCCAGCAGCCCGGAGTACGAGCAGTTCTTC. Its translation is CASSPEYEQFF.